Listed below are T cell receptor beta chains from one sample, sequenced in a study of Graves' ophthalmopathy and Graves' hyperthyroidism. TCRdb fed the multiplex PCR reads into MiXCR, producing one record per CDR3 protein. The sample yields 300,000 or so distinct CDR3 sequences, about a sixth seen once. Specimen: peripheral blood. Receptors originate from an adult man with Graves' ophthalmopathy. The CDR3 runs from the conserved cysteine through the conserved F or W. A D gene is named only where the DNA matches it firmly. Part of the rows lack a size; the others show once, few, many or a class for expanded clones.

j_call: TRBJ2-5
d_call: TRBD1
v_call: TRBV28
clone_size: many
cdr3_nt: TGTGCCAGCAGTCCAGGGAACAGGGGCCCGGGGGAGACCCAGTACTTC
cdr3_aa: CASSPGNRGPGETQYF

j_call: TRBJ2-7
d_call: TRBD2
v_call: TRBV6-2/TRBV6-3
clone_size: many
cdr3_nt: TGTGCCAGCAGTTACTCGACCCCTAGCGGGAGTTTCTCCTACGAGCAGTACTTC
cdr3_aa: CASSYSTPSGSFSYEQYF

j_call: TRBJ2-7
d_call: TRBD1
v_call: TRBV28
clone_size: .
cdr3_nt: TGTGCCAGCAGTTTCTGGACAGGAAGGTCCGAGCAGTACTTC
cdr3_aa: CASSFWTGRSEQYF

j_call: TRBJ1-2
d_call: .
v_call: TRBV5-6
clone_size: many
cdr3_nt: TGTGCCAGCAGCTTGGTACAATTAAACTATGGCTACACCTTC
cdr3_aa: CASSLVQLNYGYTF

j_call: TRBJ2-7
d_call: .
v_call: TRBV27
clone_size: .
cdr3_nt: TGTGCCAGCAGTGCTAACGTCTACCTCTACGAGCAGTACTTC
cdr3_aa: CASSANVYLYEQYF

j_call: TRBJ1-1
d_call: .
v_call: TRBV9
clone_size: many
cdr3_nt: TGTGCCAGCAGCGTGGGGCCTACTGAAGCTTTCTTT
cdr3_aa: CASSVGPTEAFF

j_call: TRBJ1-3
d_call: .
v_call: TRBV7-8
clone_size: many
cdr3_nt: TGTGCCAGCAGCTTAGCAGGTTTTACGAACACCATATATTTT
cdr3_aa: CASSLAGFTNTIYF

j_call: TRBJ1-6
d_call: TRBD1
v_call: TRBV7-8
clone_size: once
cdr3_nt: TGTGCCAGCAGCCGACAGGGTTGGATTGCTAATTCACCCCTCCACTTT
cdr3_aa: CASSRQGWIANSPLHF

j_call: TRBJ2-5
d_call: TRBD1
v_call: TRBV20-1
clone_size: many
cdr3_nt: TGCAGTGCAAGACAGGGGGGACAAGAGACCCAGTACTTC
cdr3_aa: CSARQGGQETQYF

j_call: TRBJ2-5
d_call: .
v_call: TRBV6-5
clone_size: .
cdr3_nt: TGTGCCAGCAGTTACACCGGGGTGTGGGAGACCCAGTACTTC
cdr3_aa: CASSYTGVWETQYF

j_call: TRBJ1-2
d_call: TRBD1
v_call: TRBV10-3
clone_size: many
cdr3_nt: TGTGCCATCGAGTCGGACAGGGAGAATGGCTACACCTTC
cdr3_aa: CAIESDRENGYTF

j_call: TRBJ1-1
d_call: TRBD1
v_call: TRBV7-9
clone_size: few
cdr3_nt: TGTGCCAGCAGCAACAGGGGCGGGGGGAACACTGAAGCTTTCTTT
cdr3_aa: CASSNRGGGNTEAFF

j_call: TRBJ2-5
d_call: .
v_call: TRBV7-3
clone_size: many
cdr3_nt: TGTGCCAGCAGCTCCTCTAGACACGAGACCCAGTACTTC
cdr3_aa: CASSSSRHETQYF

j_call: TRBJ1-6
d_call: .
v_call: TRBV20-1
clone_size: many
cdr3_nt: TGCAGTGCTCTACACACGAACTCCTATAATTCACCCCTCCACTTT
cdr3_aa: CSALHTNSYNSPLHF

j_call: TRBJ1-5
d_call: .
v_call: TRBV6-1
clone_size: many
cdr3_nt: TGTGCCAGCAGTGCAAGCCGGAATCAGCCCCAGCATTTT
cdr3_aa: CASSASRNQPQHF

j_call: TRBJ1-1
d_call: .
v_call: TRBV18
clone_size: many
cdr3_nt: TGTGCCAGCTCAGCTACAGGGACCCCCACTGAAGCTTTCTTT
cdr3_aa: CASSATGTPTEAFF

j_call: TRBJ2-7
d_call: .
v_call: TRBV30
clone_size: many
cdr3_nt: TGTGCCTGGAGGGTGGCGGCCGGTATCGAGCAGTACTTC
cdr3_aa: CAWRVAAGIEQYF

j_call: TRBJ2-2
d_call: TRBD2
v_call: TRBV30
clone_size: many
cdr3_nt: TGTGCCTGGACACGCAGCCGGGGGGCCGGGGAGCTGTTTTTT
cdr3_aa: CAWTRSRGAGELFF

j_call: TRBJ2-5
d_call: .
v_call: TRBV12-3/TRBV12-4
clone_size: many
cdr3_nt: TGTGCCAGCAGTTTTGACGGGCCGTCAGCGACCCAGTACTTC
cdr3_aa: CASSFDGPSATQYF

j_call: TRBJ2-7
d_call: .
v_call: TRBV4-1
clone_size: many
cdr3_nt: TGCGCCAGCAGCCAAGGAATAGCCCAGTCCCCCTACGAGCAGTACTTC
cdr3_aa: CASSQGIAQSPYEQYF

j_call: TRBJ2-7
d_call: .
v_call: TRBV6-1
clone_size: .
cdr3_nt: TGTGCCAGCAGTGTCCGGGACTTCCCCGAGCAGTACTTC
cdr3_aa: CASSVRDFPEQYF

j_call: TRBJ2-7
d_call: TRBD1
v_call: TRBV24-1
clone_size: many
cdr3_nt: TGTGCCACCAGTGATCGGACAGGGGGGAGCGAGCAGTACTTC
cdr3_aa: CATSDRTGGSEQYF

j_call: TRBJ2-7
d_call: TRBD2
v_call: TRBV27
clone_size: many
cdr3_nt: TGTGCCAGCAGTCCAAATAGCGGGGGGATCAACGAGCAGTACTTC
cdr3_aa: CASSPNSGGINEQYF

j_call: TRBJ2-5
d_call: .
v_call: TRBV28
clone_size: few
cdr3_nt: TGTGCCAGCAGTACAGGGCAGGCTAACCAAGAGACCCAGTACTTC
cdr3_aa: CASSTGQANQETQYF

j_call: TRBJ1-5
d_call: .
v_call: TRBV4-2
clone_size: many
cdr3_nt: TGTGCCAGCAGCCAGCCTACGGGGGACCGCAATCAGCCCCAGCATTTT
cdr3_aa: CASSQPTGDRNQPQHF

j_call: TRBJ1-1
d_call: .
v_call: TRBV28
clone_size: few
cdr3_nt: TGTGCCAGCAGTTTATCCGGACAGCTTATCCACACTGAAGCTTTCTTT
cdr3_aa: CASSLSGQLIHTEAFF

j_call: TRBJ2-7
d_call: TRBD2
v_call: TRBV2
clone_size: many
cdr3_nt: TGTGCCAGCAGTGAACGCGGGGGGCCCTACGAGCAGTACTTC
cdr3_aa: CASSERGGPYEQYF

j_call: TRBJ2-5
d_call: TRBD2
v_call: TRBV20-1
clone_size: .
cdr3_nt: TGCAGTGCTAGAGATCCAGCGGGAGGGAAAGAGACCCAGTACTTC
cdr3_aa: CSARDPAGGKETQYF

j_call: TRBJ1-1
d_call: .
v_call: TRBV19
clone_size: many
cdr3_nt: TGTGCCAGTAAAGCGGGGACTGAAGCTTTCTTT
cdr3_aa: CASKAGTEAFF

j_call: TRBJ2-7
d_call: .
v_call: TRBV6-1
clone_size: .
cdr3_nt: TGTGCCAGCACCCGCGGACAGCGCTCCTACGAGCAGTACTTC
cdr3_aa: CASTRGQRSYEQYF

j_call: TRBJ2-7
d_call: TRBD2
v_call: TRBV20-1
clone_size: many
cdr3_nt: TGCAGTGCTCCTAGCGGGTATAGCTCCTACGAGCAGTACTTC
cdr3_aa: CSAPSGYSSYEQYF

j_call: TRBJ1-2
d_call: .
v_call: TRBV7-2
clone_size: many
cdr3_nt: TGTGCCAGCAGCTTAAACAGGGCCTCCTATGGCTACACCTTC
cdr3_aa: CASSLNRASYGYTF